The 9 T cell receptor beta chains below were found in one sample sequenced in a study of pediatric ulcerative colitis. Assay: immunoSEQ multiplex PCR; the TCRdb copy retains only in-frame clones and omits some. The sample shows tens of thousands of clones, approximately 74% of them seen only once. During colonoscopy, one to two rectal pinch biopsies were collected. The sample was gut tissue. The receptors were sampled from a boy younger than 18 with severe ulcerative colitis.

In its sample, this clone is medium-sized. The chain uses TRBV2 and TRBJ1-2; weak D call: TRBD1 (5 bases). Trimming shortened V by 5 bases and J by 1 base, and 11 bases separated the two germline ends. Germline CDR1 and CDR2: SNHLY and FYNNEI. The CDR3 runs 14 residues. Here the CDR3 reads CASSFGTLNYGYTF. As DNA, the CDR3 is TGTGCCAGCAGTTTCGGGACGCTTAACTATGGCTACACCTTC.

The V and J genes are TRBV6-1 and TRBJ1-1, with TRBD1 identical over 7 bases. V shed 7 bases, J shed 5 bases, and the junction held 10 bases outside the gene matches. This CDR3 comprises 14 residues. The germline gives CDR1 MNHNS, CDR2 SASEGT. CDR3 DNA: TGTGCCAGCACCCGACAGGGTCCGGGGACTGAAGCTTTCTTT. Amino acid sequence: CASTRQGPGTEAFF.

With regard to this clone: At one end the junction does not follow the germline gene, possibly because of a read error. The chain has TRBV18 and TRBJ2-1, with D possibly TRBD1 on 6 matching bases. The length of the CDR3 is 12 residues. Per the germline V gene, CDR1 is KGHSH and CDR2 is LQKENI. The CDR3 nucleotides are TGTGCCAGCTCACCACAGGGGGTCGAGCTGTTCTTC. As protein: CASSPQGVELFF.

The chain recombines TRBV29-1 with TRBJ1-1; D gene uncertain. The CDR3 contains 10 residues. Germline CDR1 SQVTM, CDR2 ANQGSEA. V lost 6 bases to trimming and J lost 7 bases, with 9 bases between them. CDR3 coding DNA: TGCAGCGTCGGGCGTTTTGAAGCTTTCTTT. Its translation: CSVGRFEAFF.

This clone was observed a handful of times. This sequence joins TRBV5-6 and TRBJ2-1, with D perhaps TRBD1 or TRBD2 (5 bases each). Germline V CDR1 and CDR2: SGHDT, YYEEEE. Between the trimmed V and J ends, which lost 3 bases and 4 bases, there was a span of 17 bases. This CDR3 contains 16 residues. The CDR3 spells CASSWGWDPSYNEQFF. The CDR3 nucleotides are TGTGCCAGCAGCTGGGGTTGGGACCCAAGTTACAATGAGCAGTTCTTC. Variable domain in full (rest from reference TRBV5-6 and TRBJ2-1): DAGVTQSPTHLIKTRGQQVTLRCSPKSGHDTVSWYQQALGQGPQFIFQYYEEEERQRGNFPDRFSGHQFPNYSSELNVNALLLGDSALYLCASSWGWDPSYNEQFFGPGTRLTVL.

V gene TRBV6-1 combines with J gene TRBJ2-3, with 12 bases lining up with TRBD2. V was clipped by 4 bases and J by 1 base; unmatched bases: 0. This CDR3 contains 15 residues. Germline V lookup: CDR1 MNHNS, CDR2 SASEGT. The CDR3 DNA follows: TGTGCCAGCAGTGGACTAGCGGGGGGCACAGATACGCAGTATTTT. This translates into CASSGLAGGTDTQYF.

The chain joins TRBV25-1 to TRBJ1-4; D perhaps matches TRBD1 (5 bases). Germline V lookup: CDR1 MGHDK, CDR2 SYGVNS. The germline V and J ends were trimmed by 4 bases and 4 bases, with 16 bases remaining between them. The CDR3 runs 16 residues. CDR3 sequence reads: CASSAKVGVVNEKLFF. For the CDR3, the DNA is TGTGCCAGCAGTGCCAAGGTGGGGGTAGTTAATGAAAAACTGTTTTTT.

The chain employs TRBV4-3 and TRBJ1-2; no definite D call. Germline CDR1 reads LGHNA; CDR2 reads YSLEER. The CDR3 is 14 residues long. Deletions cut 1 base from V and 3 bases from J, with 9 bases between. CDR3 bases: TGCGCCAGCAGCCAAGTAGGGAGGGACTATGGCTACACCTTC. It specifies CASSQVGRDYGYTF.

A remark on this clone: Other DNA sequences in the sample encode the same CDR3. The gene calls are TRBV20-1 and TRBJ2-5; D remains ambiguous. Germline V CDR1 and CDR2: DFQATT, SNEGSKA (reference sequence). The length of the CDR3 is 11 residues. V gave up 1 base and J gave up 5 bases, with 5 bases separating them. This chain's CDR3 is CSARVRETQYF. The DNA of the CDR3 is TGCAGTGCTAGAGTAAGGGAGACCCAGTACTTC.